These 2 T cell receptor beta chains originate from one sample sequenced in a study of T cell repertoires in cytomegalovirus infection. TCRdb re-called the reads through MiXCR, storing one row per CDR3 protein. The repertoire holds tens of thousands of distinct CDR3 sequences, with around 3.5% as singletons. The sample taken for sequencing was PBMCs. Receptors were obtained from a human donor in good health (CMV status not recorded). Some clones in this sample may be carry-over from other donors' samples.

This clonotype was recorded at least ten times. V usage is TRBV6-1 and J usage is TRBJ1-4; the D gene is possibly TRBD1 (5 bases). Germline V lookup: CDR1 MNHNS, CDR2 SASEGT. The CDR3 is 13 residues long. Trimming removed 8 bases at V and 4 bases at J, with 11 bases between. The chain's CDR3 is CASRDRINEKLFF. The CDR3 nucleotides are TGTGCCAGCCGCGACAGAATTAATGAAAAACTGTTTTTT.

This clonotype was counted at least ten times. The chain combines TRBV6-5 with TRBJ1-1; D gene unclear. Germline assignment: CDR1 MNHEY and CDR2 SVGAGI. Trimming took off 8 bases at V and 3 bases at J, with 16 bases between the two ends. CDR3 length equals 14 residues. This chain's CDR3 is CASGASLGDTEAFF. DNA of the CDR3: TGTGCCAGCGGAGCCTCGTTGGGTGACACTGAAGCTTTCTTT.